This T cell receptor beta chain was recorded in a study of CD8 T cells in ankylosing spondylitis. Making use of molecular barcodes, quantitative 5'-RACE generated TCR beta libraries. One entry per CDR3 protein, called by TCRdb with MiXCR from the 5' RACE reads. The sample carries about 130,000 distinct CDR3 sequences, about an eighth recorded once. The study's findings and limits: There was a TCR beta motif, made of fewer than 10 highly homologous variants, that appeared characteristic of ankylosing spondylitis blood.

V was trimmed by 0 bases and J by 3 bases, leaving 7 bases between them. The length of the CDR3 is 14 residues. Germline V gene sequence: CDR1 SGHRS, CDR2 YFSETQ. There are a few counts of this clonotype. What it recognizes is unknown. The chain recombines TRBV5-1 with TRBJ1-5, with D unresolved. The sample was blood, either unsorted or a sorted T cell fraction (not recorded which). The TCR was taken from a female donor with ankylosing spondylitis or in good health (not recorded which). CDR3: CASSLDPFNQPQHF. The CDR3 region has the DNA TGCGCCAGCAGCTTGGACCCCTTCAATCAGCCCCAGCATTTT.